These T cell receptor beta chains were read from a single sample in a study of CD8+CD57+ T cells in acquired aplastic anemia. TCRdb itself ran the reads through MiXCR, one entry per CDR3 protein. The sample has 150,000 to 200,000 distinct CDR3 sequences; 55% to 65% are singletons. Sequences were obtained from sorted CD4+, CD8+, or CD8+CD57+ T cells (not recorded which) from PBMCs. Source of these receptors: a human donor with aplastic anemia. The CDR3 runs from the conserved cysteine through the conserved F or W. Each record gives: D gene, V gene, clone size, J gene, CDR3 protein, CDR3 DNA. A D gene is named only where the DNA matches it firmly. Rows give clone size only sometimes, using once, few, many, or a class for an expanded clone.

NA	TRBV20-1	once	TRBJ2-1	CSALGQTDYNEQFF	TGCAGCGCACTGGGGCAGACCGACTACAATGAGCAGTTCTTC
NA	TRBV15	NA	TRBJ1-3	CATSRGGVLSGNTIYF	TGTGCCACCAGCAGAGGGGGGGTCTTATCTGGAAACACCATATATTTT
NA	TRBV10-3	NA	TRBJ2-7	CASSVDGGREQYF	TGTGCCAGCAGTGTTGATGGGGGGCGCGAGCAGTACTTC
TRBD1	TRBV7-3	NA	TRBJ2-7	CASNRDRGYEQYF	TGTGCCAGCAACCGGGACAGGGGGTACGAGCAGTACTTC
NA	TRBV24-1	NA	TRBJ2-7	CATSDPPPLLGCEQYF	TGTGCCACCAGTGACCCCCCTCCCCTTCTAGGCTGCGAGCAGTACTTC
NA	TRBV7-2	few	TRBJ1-1	CASSLDPGVNTEAFF	TGTGCCAGCAGCTTAGACCCGGGCGTGAACACTGAAGCTTTCTTT
TRBD1	TRBV2	NA	TRBJ2-1	CASSGKGTGSPVEQFF	TGTGCCAGCAGTGGGAAGGGGACAGGGTCTCCTGTTGAGCAGTTCTTC
TRBD2	TRBV2	NA	TRBJ2-5	CASSETSGVQETQYF	TGTGCCAGCAGTGAGACTAGCGGGGTCCAAGAGACCCAGTACTTC
NA	TRBV7-4	NA	TRBJ2-7	CASSSQDTSYEQYF	TGTGCCAGCAGCTCTCAAGACACGTCCTACGAGCAGTACTTC
TRBD1	TRBV5-1	few	TRBJ1-2	CASSYPGQGHRSYTF	TGCGCCAGCAGCTATCCAGGACAGGGGCATAGAAGCTACACCTTC
NA	TRBV5-6	NA	TRBJ1-2	CASSLGGATNYGYTF	TGTGCCAGCAGCTTGGGTGGGGCTACTAACTATGGCTACACCTTC
NA	TRBV30	NA	TRBJ1-1	CAWSVYMGGTEAFF	TGTGCCTGGAGTGTTTATATGGGCGGCACTGAAGCTTTCTTT
NA	TRBV6-1	NA	TRBJ2-7	CAISESVGGVNYEQYF	TGTGCCATCAGTGAGTCAGTAGGTGGGGTAAACTACGAGCAGTACTTC
NA	TRBV7-9	NA	TRBJ2-7	CASSPSVGEQYF	TGTGCCAGCAGCCCCTCCGTGGGAGAGCAGTACTTC
TRBD1	TRBV20-1	few	TRBJ2-7	CSATWTGSYEQYF	TGCAGTGCGACATGGACAGGGTCCTACGAGCAGTACTTC
TRBD2	TRBV24-1	NA	TRBJ2-2	CATRGTSGGRNTGELFF	TGTGCCACCAGAGGGACTAGCGGGGGGAGAAACACCGGGGAGCTGTTTTTT
NA	TRBV2	NA	TRBJ2-7	CASGQQVLGGSQYF	TGTGCCAGCGGACAACAGGTCTTGGGTGGTTCTCAGTACTTC
TRBD2	TRBV19	NA	TRBJ2-7	CASSIPRASGDEQYF	TGTGCCAGTAGTATACCGCGGGCTAGCGGAGACGAGCAGTACTTC
TRBD1	TRBV5-1	NA	TRBJ1-5	CASSDAGTGDQPQHF	TGCGCCAGCAGCGATGCCGGGACAGGGGATCAGCCCCAGCATTTT
TRBD2	TRBV20-1	NA	TRBJ2-3	CSAREESDTQYF	TGCAGTGCGCGGGAGGAGTCAGATACGCAGTATTTT
NA	TRBV7-2	NA	TRBJ2-7	CASSLDGFEQYF	TGTGCCAGCAGCTTAGATGGGTTCGAGCAGTACTTC
NA	TRBV2	NA	TRBJ2-7	CASSFKGGPYEQYF	TGTGCCAGCAGTTTCAAGGGGGGCCCCTACGAGCAGTACTTC
NA	TRBV27	many	TRBJ1-6	CASSLEQGFHSPLHF	TGTGCCAGCAGTTTAGAACAGGGTTTTCATTCACCCCTCCACTTT
NA	TRBV19	few	TRBJ1-6	CASSIRNSPLHF	TGTGCCAGTAGTATTCGGAATTCACCCCTCCACTTT
TRBD1	TRBV9	NA	TRBJ2-7	CASSRDIQGFDEQYF	TGTGCCAGCAGCAGGGACATACAGGGGTTTGACGAGCAGTACTTC
TRBD1	TRBV12-3/TRBV12-4	NA	TRBJ2-7	CASSPEPGQSYEQYF	TGTGCCAGCAGTCCCGAGCCGGGACAGTCCTACGAGCAGTACTTC
NA	TRBV2	many	TRBJ2-6	CASSDRVGANVLTF	TGTGCCAGCAGTGACAGGGTTGGGGCCAACGTCCTGACTTTC
NA	TRBV10-1	NA	TRBJ2-5	CASSESGGTQYF	TGCGCCAGCAGTGAGTCGGGGGGGACCCAGTACTTC
NA	TRBV2	many	TRBJ2-1	CASNRRDNNEQFF	TGTGCCAGCAATCGAAGGGACAACAATGAGCAGTTCTTC
TRBD1	TRBV10-2	NA	TRBJ2-7	CASAPGTGGNEQYF	TGCGCCAGTGCCCCCGGGACAGGGGGTAACGAGCAGTACTTC